This T cell receptor beta chain was profiled in a study of T cells in localized non-small cell lung cancer. Findings and caveats of the study: Sequencing was restricted to one tumor region; therefore, heterogeneity remains possible. In adjacent lung appeared a median around 60 of the top 100 tumor clones. The study linked higher blood T cell density to longer overall survival.

The table came from immunoSEQ multiplex PCR; TCRdb's copy has only in-frame clones and leaves some out. This table has thousands of clones, less than 25% appearing once. The CDR3 spans 14 residues. The germline gives CDR1 MNHGY, CDR2 SAAAGT. This clone has a handful of counts. Its specificity is unknown. A junction boundary mismatches the germline segment, possibly from a read error. V and J are TRBV6-8 and TRBJ2-3; 9 nucleotides align to TRBD2. This sample comprised lung tumor tissue, obtained before any cancer treatment. The clonotype was recovered from a male donor aged 60 or older with stage III squamous cell lung carcinoma. The CDR3 loop is CAISVSGGLNTQYF. The CDR3 bases are TGTGCCATCAGTGTAAGCGGGGGGTTGAATACGCAGTATTTT.